The clone carrying this T cell receptor (beta chain) came up many times. What it recognizes is unknown. Molecular barcoding with unique molecular identifiers was used for the TCRbeta library. MiXCR was run by TCRdb on the PCR reads, yielding one entry per CDR3 protein. The sample has 200,000 to 250,000 distinct CDR3 sequences; 11% are singletons. The CDR3 is 18 amino acids. The V segment lost 0 bases and the J segment 4 bases; nucleotides outside the gene matches: 10. Germline CDR1 is LGHDT and CDR2 is YNNKEL (reference sequence). The source of the sample is a study of T-cell reconstitution after alpha-beta-depleted transplantation in children. Study-wide results and caveats: After transplant, at about two months, alpha-beta T cells were reportedly derived from several hundred expanded graft clones.

Sequencing was performed on PBMCs, taken before TCRalphabeta/CD19-depleted stem cell transplant. The V and J genes are TRBV3-1 and TRBJ2-1; 9 bases are a match to TRBD2. This TCR came from a child younger than two with acute myeloid leukemia, due to receive a stem cell transplant. CDR3 amino acids: CASSQEDGGGAYYNEQFF. The CDR3 nucleotides read TGTGCCAGCAGCCAAGAAGACGGCGGGGGGGCTTATTACAATGAGCAGTTCTTC.